This T cell receptor beta chain was profiled in a study of response to subunit inactivated influenza vaccine. Using its own MiXCR run on the RT-PCR reads, TCRdb lists one record per CDR3 protein. The data hold 610,000 or so distinct CDR3 sequences, with approximately 15% observed a single time. The V gene end was trimmed by 4 bases and the J gene end by 6 bases; junction bases not matched to a gene: 6. Germline V lookup: CDR1 LNHDA, CDR2 SQIVND (reference sequence). This CDR3 has 16 amino acids. J is TRBJ2-3 and V is TRBV19; 14 nucleotides agree with TRBD2. The receptor's source is a man aged 45-65 years who received an inactivated influenza vaccine. This specimen consisted of PBMCs from blood, obtained about 12 days after vaccination. Here the CDR3 DNA reads TGTGCCAGTAGTACCGGGACTAGCGGGAGTTGGGATACGCAGTATTTT. This encodes CASSTGTSGSWDTQYF.